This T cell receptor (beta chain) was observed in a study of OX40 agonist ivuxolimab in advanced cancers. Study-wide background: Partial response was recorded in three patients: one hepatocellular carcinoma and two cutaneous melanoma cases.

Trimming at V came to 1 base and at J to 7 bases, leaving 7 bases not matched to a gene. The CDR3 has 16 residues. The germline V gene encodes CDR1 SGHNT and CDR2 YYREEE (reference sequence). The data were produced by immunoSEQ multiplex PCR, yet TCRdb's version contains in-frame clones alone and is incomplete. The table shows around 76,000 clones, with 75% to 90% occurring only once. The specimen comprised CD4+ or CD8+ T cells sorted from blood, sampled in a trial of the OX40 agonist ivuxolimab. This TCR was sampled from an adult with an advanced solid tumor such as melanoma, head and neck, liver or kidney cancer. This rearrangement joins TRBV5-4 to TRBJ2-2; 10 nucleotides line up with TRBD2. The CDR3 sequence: CASSLLSGGAIGELFF. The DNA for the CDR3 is TGTGCCAGCAGCTTGCTCAGCGGGGGGGCGATCGGGGAGCTGTTTTTT.